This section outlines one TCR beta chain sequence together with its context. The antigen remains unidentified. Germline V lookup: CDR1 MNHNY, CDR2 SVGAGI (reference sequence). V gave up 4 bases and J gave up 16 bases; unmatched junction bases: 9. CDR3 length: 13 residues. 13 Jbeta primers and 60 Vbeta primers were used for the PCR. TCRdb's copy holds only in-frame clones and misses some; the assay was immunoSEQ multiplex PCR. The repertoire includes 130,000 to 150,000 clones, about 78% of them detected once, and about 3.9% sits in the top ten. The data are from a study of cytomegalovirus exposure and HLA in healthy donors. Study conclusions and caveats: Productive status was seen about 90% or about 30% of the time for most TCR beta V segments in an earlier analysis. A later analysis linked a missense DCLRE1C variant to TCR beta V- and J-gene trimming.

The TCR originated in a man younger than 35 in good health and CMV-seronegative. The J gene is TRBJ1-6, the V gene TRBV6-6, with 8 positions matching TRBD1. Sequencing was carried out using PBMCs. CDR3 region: CASSLTGDRPLHF. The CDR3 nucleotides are TGTGCCAGCAGTTTGACAGGGGATCGGCCTCTCCACTTT.